Below, 22 T cell receptor beta chains from the same sample are listed, as sequenced in a study of immune cell composition in non-small cell lung cancer. Sequencing used immunoSEQ multiplex PCR; TCRdb keeps in-frame clones, though not all of them. The sample yields 15,000 to 20,000 clones, over 70% seen once. Normal lung was taken at the farthest possible site, at least 3 cm from tumour. These data were also filed under a second study, of CD4 T cells in lung cancer.

The sequencing sample was made of non-adjacent lung tissue. The receptors were sampled from a human donor with non-small cell lung cancer.

The chain has TRBV11-2 and TRBJ2-4; D is ambiguous. Germline V lookup: CDR1 SGHAT, CDR2 FQNNGV. This CDR3 has 14 amino acids. The germline V and J ends were trimmed by 1 base and 0 bases, with 4 bases remaining between them. The CDR3 loop is CASSLALAKNIQYF. DNA for the CDR3: TGTGCCAGCAGCTTAGCACTAGCCAAAAACATTCAGTACTTC.

This chain joins TRBV18 and TRBJ1-5, with 10 bases identical to TRBD1. Germline CDR1 and CDR2: KGHSH and LQKENI. The CDR3 runs 15 residues. The V segment lost 1 base and the J segment 5 bases; nucleotides outside the gene matches: 2. This CDR3 reads CASSPQGQGHQPQHF. CDR3 coding DNA: TGTGCCAGCTCACCACAGGGACAGGGGCATCAGCCCCAGCATTTT.

This chain links TRBV11-2 with TRBJ1-1, with a possible D match to TRBD1 (5 bases). Germline CDR1 and CDR2: SGHAT and FQNNGV. CDR3 length: 11 residues. V lost 5 bases and J 8 bases, leaving 9 bases between the germline ends. CDR3 in DNA: TGTGCCAGCAGCACGACAGTAGAAGCTTTCTTT. Amino acid sequence: CASSTTVEAFF.

This chain joins TRBV30 and TRBJ1-6; D uncertain. In germline, CDR1 is GTSNPN, CDR2 SVGIG (reference sequence). Trimming removed 1 base from V and 0 bases from J, with 10 bases in between. The CDR3 contains 16 residues. For the CDR3, the DNA is TGTGCCTGGAGTGCCTCATGGGACTCCTATAATTCACCCCTCCACTTT. It is translated as CAWSASWDSYNSPLHF.

This CDR3 is CASSLVTGTAYEQYF. DNA of the CDR3: TGTGCCAGCAGTTTAGTTACCGGGACGGCCTACGAGCAGTACTTC. The rearrangement links TRBV28 to TRBJ2-7, with D perhaps given as TRBD1 or TRBD2 (5 bases each). With 2 bases removed from V and 2 bases from J, the gap between germline ends came to 13 bases. Germline V lookup: CDR1 MDHEN, CDR2 SYDVKM. The length of the CDR3 is 15 residues.

The DNA of the CDR3 is TGTGCCAGCAGTGTAAGGGATGGCTACACCTTC. This translates into CASSVRDGYTF. V and J are TRBV2 and TRBJ1-2, with D hard to call. The CDR3 sequence is 11 residues long. Trimming took 4 bases from V and 6 from J, leaving 6 bases between them. Germline CDR1 SNHLY, CDR2 FYNNEI.

The chain joins TRBV6-4 to TRBJ1-6; no definite D call. CDR3 size: 13 residues. V lost 6 bases to trimming and J lost 6 bases, with 9 bases between them. Germline CDR1 MRHNA, CDR2 SNTAGT. In nucleotides, the CDR3 is TGTGCCAGCAGCCTCGAGAGTAATTCACCCCTCCACTTT. It codes for CASSLESNSPLHF.

The chain recombines TRBV10-2 with TRBJ1-5; TRBD1 might be the D (6 bases). CDR3 size: 13 residues. With 3 bases removed from V and 7 bases from J, the gap between germline ends came to 10 bases. CDR1 is WSHSY, CDR2 SAAADI, per germline. The CDR3 spells CASSDGGRQPQHF. In nucleotides, the CDR3 is TGCGCCAGCAGTGACGGGGGCAGACAGCCCCAGCATTTT.

In its sample, this clone ranks as medium-sized. The chain couples TRBV11-2 to TRBJ1-6; D might be TRBD1 (6 bases). The CDR3 extends over 13 amino acids. V was trimmed by 5 bases and J by 8 bases, leaving 10 bases between them. Germline assignment: CDR1 SGHAT and CDR2 FQNNGV. The CDR3: CASSLRTDSPLHF. The CDR3 DNA sequence: TGTGCCAGCAGCCTGAGGACAGATTCACCCCTCCACTTT.

This clone was counted between two and nine times. The chain employs TRBV9 and TRBJ1-1; D call uncertain. Germline loops: CDR1 SGDLS, CDR2 YYNGEE. There are 13 residues in the CDR3. Trimming pared 3 bases from V and 1 base from J, leaving 7 bases between. CDR3 DNA: TGTGCCAGCAGCGCGGCAGGGAACACTGAAGCTTTCTTT. It is translated as CASSAAGNTEAFF.

The V call is TRBV7-9, the J call TRBJ1-1; 7 positions agree with TRBD1. The CDR3 extends over 16 amino acids. CDR1 SEHNR and CDR2 FQNEAQ come from the germline V gene (reference sequence). Trimming at V came to 5 bases and at J to 1 base, leaving 10 bases not matched to a gene. The CDR3 loop is CASSRTGGDWNTEAFF. CDR3 coding DNA: TGTGCCAGCAGCCGGACAGGCGGGGATTGGAACACTGAAGCTTTCTTT.

The rearrangement joins TRBV7-9 to TRBJ2-7, with 10 bases matching TRBD1. After removal of 6 bases from V and 1 base from J, the junction contained 9 bases not matched to a gene. This CDR3 region has 16 residues. Germline V CDR1 and CDR2: SEHNR, FQNEAQ (reference sequence). CDR3: CASSRRDRGASYEQYF. DNA for the CDR3: TGTGCCAGCAGTCGGCGGGACAGGGGCGCTTCCTACGAGCAGTACTTC.

The V call is TRBV7-2, the J call TRBJ1-4; D is perhaps TRBD1 (5 bases). Germline loops: CDR1 SGHTA, CDR2 FQGNSA. This CDR3 is 15 amino acids long. V lost 5 bases to trimming and J lost 4 bases, with 14 bases between them. In DNA, the CDR3 is TGTGCCAGCAGCCTCGTGGGGCAGGTTAATGAAAAACTGTTTTTT. Its protein is CASSLVGQVNEKLFF.

The chain employs TRBV7-2 and TRBJ2-2; 14 bases are a match to TRBD2. This CDR3 contains 18 residues. The ends lost 4 bases at V and 4 bases at J; junction bases unmatched: 8. From germline, CDR1 is SGHTA and CDR2 FQGNSA. Here the CDR3 DNA reads TGTGCCAGCAGCTCGGGACTAGCGGGAGTCGAGAGCACCGGGGAGCTGTTTTTT. Its translation: CASSSGLAGVESTGELFF.

The sample holds a few counts of this clone. V usage is TRBV6-1 and J usage is TRBJ2-3, with D possibly matching TRBD2 (7 bases). The CDR3 has 16 amino acids. Germline values: CDR1 MNHNS, CDR2 SASEGT. Deletions cut 3 bases from V and 4 bases from J, with 17 bases between. As DNA, the CDR3 is TGTGCCAGCAGTGAGGTCCCGGGGGGCCCTTCAGATACGCAGTATTTT. Its translation: CASSEVPGGPSDTQYF.

The count of this clone is one. This chain joins TRBV4-1 and TRBJ2-1; 13 positions agree with TRBD2. CDR3 length: 15 residues. V lost 6 bases, J lost 10 bases, and 9 bases stayed unmatched. Germline V gene sequence: CDR1 MGHRA, CDR2 YSYEKL. The DNA of the CDR3 is TGCGCCAGCAGGCCAACTAGCGGGGGGGCCAGGGAGCAGTTCTTC. Translated: CASRPTSGGAREQFF.

V gene TRBV29-1 combines with J gene TRBJ2-7; 8 positions agree with TRBD2. V dropped 4 bases and J dropped 5; count of bases not matched to a gene: 7. The germline V gene has CDR1 SQVTM and CDR2 ANQGSEA. This CDR3 is built from 13 residues. The CDR3 DNA sequence: TGCAGCGTTGGCTGGCGGGGGGACGACGAGCAGTACTTC. This encodes CSVGWRGDDEQYF.

The rearrangement uses TRBV7-9 and TRBJ2-7; no firm D call. The germline V gene encodes CDR1 SEHNR and CDR2 FQNEAQ (reference sequence). V lost 1 base and J 6 bases, leaving 10 bases between the germline ends. The CDR3 has 13 amino acids. CDR3 nucleotides: TGTGCCAGCAGCTTAGAGTTAGCAGGCGAGCAGTACTTC. Amino acids: CASSLELAGEQYF.

The chain links TRBV30 to TRBJ1-5; no firm D call. The V gene lost 1 base and the J gene lost 7 bases, with 11 bases spanning the gap. Germline V CDR1 and CDR2: GTSNPN, SVGIG (reference sequence). The CDR3 has 13 amino acids. DNA of the CDR3: TGTGCCTGGAGTGGATTGTACTCCCAGCCCCAGCATTTT. Protein: CAWSGLYSQPQHF.

The gene calls are TRBV5-5 and TRBJ2-7; D is unclear. The germline V gene has CDR1 SGHKS and CDR2 YYEKEE (reference sequence). V was shortened by 1 base and J by 3 bases, with 11 bases between the two germline ends. There are 14 residues in the CDR3. The CDR3: CASSLQGTDYEQYF. Written as DNA, the CDR3 is TGTGCCAGCAGCTTGCAAGGTACCGACTACGAGCAGTACTTC.

This chain links TRBV27 with TRBJ2-5; 9 bases line up with TRBD2. V was pared by 5 bases and J by 5 bases, with 9 bases of the junction left unmatched. CDR3 length equals 15 residues. Germline CDR1 is MNHEY and CDR2 is SMNVEV (reference sequence). The CDR3 protein is CASSPVGAGGETQYF. The CDR3 region has the DNA TGTGCCAGCAGTCCTGTAGGGGCGGGAGGGGAGACCCAGTACTTC.

The chain couples TRBV18 to TRBJ1-2; TRBD1 agrees at 9 bases. The trim removed 3 bases at V and 2 bases at J, leaving 4 bases unmatched. This CDR3 is built from 15 residues. In germline, CDR1 is KGHSH, CDR2 LQKENI. Written as DNA, the CDR3 is TGTGCCAGCTCACCCTCCGGGACAGGGAACTATGGCTACACCTTC. Translating it yields CASSPSGTGNYGYTF.